In its sample, the clone carrying this T cell receptor (beta chain) was seen a few times. The antigen is not known. This sample stems from a study of CD8 T cells in ankylosing spondylitis. Study-wide results and limits: Seemingly characteristic of ankylosing spondylitis blood was a TCR beta motif consisting of eight highly homologous variants. Existing reports had already noted some motif variants in reactive arthritis synovial fluid and blood. It was reported that disease-linked clones were significantly enriched in matched ankylosing spondylitis synovial fluid. In peripheral blood, disease-linked CD8+ clones occurred at relatively low frequencies.

A quantitative 5'-RACE method, one with molecular barcodes, was used to make TCR beta libraries. TCRdb reprocessed the 5' RACE reads with MiXCR, giving one entry per CDR3 protein. Here the sample spans around 430,000 distinct CDR3 sequences, about 15% being singletons. The CDR3 is 17 residues long. Germline V CDR1 and CDR2: SGDLS, YYNGEE. V was pared by 0 bases and J by 2 bases, with 17 bases between. Sequencing was carried out using blood, either unsorted or a sorted T cell fraction (not recorded which). The V gene is TRBV9, the J gene TRBJ2-5; no clear D gene. This TCR was recovered from a male donor with ankylosing spondylitis. The CDR3 loop is CASSVATSHPPQETQYF. In nucleotides, the CDR3 is TGTGCCAGCAGCGTAGCTACCAGCCATCCACCTCAAGAGACCCAGTACTTC. Supplemented by reference TRBV9 and TRBJ2-5, the full variable domain reads DSGVTQTPKHLITATGQRVTLRCSPRSGDLSVYWYQQSLDQGLQFLIQYYNGEERAKGNILERFSAQQFPDLHSELNLSSLELGDSALYFCASSVATSHPPQETQYFGPGTRLLVL.